This T cell receptor beta chain appears in the sequencing data of a study of human T cells and chemical hapten exposure. Study details: Throughout the approximately 24-week study, diphenylcyclopropenone was applied weekly to the patients' scalps.

Time point meaning: patch test 1, 2 weeks after DPC sensitization. As for treatment: therapeutic diphenylcyclopropenone sensitization with weekly scalp DPC. Whole blood that had not been fractionated was the source of extracted total RNA. In the original workflow: Sequenced samples showed a median of 95,638 TCRs each, with counts running from around 24,000 to 710,000. TCRdb redid the calling of the RACE reads with MiXCR, one entry per CDR3 protein. V and J calls and clone size were set by TCRdb, not the authors. Counted here are some 91,000 distinct CDR3 sequences, around an eighth occurring once; the ten biggest clones make up roughly 2.1%. Study findings and constraints: Among expanded TCRs, significantly more large CDR3 similarity clusters formed than among controls.

Comment on this clonotype: Its specificity is unknown.

Germline V gene sequence: CDR1 SGHRS, CDR2 YFSETQ. The CDR3 runs 15 residues. V lost 2 bases and J 2 bases, leaving 13 bases between the germline ends. Specimen: whole blood, collected in connection with sensitization to the hapten diphenylcyclopropenone (DPC). The origin of this receptor is a woman aged 40 to 50 with alopecia areata. Some clones in this sample may be carry-over from other donors' samples. The genes are TRBV5-1 and TRBJ1-1; the D is unclear. The CDR3 coding sequence is TGCGCCAGCAGCTTTGGCAGCGACGGAAACACTGAAGCTTTCTTT. Encoded protein: CASSFGSDGNTEAFF.